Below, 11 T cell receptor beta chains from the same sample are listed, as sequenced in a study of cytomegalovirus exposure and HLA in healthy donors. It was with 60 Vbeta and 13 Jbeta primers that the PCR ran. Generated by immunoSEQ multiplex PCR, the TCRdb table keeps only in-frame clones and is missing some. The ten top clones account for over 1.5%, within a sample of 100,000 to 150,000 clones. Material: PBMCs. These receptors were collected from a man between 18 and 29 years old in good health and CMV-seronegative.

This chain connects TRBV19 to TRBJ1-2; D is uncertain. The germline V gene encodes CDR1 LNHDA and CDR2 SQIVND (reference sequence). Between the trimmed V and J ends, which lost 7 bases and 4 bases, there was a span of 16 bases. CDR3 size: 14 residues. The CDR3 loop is CASTNPGTRYGYTF. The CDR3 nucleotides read TGTGCCAGTACTAATCCGGGAACCCGCTATGGCTACACCTTC. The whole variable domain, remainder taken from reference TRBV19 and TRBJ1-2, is DGGITQSPKYLFRKEGQNVTLSCEQNLNHDAMYWYRQDPGQGLRLIYYSQIVNDFQKGDIAEGYSVSREKKESFPLTVTSAQKNPTAFYLCASTNPGTRYGYTFGSGTRLTVV.

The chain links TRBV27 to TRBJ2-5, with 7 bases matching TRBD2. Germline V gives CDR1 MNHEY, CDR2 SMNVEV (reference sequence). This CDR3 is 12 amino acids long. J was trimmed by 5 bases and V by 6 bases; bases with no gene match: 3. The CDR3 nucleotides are TGTGCCAGCAGAGCGGGATACGAGACCCAGTACTTC. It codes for CASRAGYETQYF.

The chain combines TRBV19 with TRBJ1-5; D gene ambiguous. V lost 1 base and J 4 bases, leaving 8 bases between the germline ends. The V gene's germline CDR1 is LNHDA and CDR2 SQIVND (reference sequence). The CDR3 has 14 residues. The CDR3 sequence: CASSIVALNQPQHF. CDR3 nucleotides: TGTGCCAGTAGTATAGTAGCTCTTAATCAGCCCCAGCATTTT.

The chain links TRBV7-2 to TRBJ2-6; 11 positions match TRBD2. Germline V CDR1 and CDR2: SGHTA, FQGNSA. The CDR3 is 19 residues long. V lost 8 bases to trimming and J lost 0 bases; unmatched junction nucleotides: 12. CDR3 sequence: CASGGRGSGGASGANVLTF. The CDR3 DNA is TGTGCCAGCGGCGGAAGGGGTAGCGGGGGGGCCTCTGGGGCCAACGTCCTGACTTTC.

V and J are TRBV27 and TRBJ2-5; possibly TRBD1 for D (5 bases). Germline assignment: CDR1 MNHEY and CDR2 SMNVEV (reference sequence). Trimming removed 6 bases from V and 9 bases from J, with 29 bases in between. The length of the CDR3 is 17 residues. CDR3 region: CASRGPGATGQEGAQYF. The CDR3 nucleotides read TGTGCCAGCAGAGGGCCTGGAGCAACTGGACAAGAAGGGGCCCAGTACTTC.

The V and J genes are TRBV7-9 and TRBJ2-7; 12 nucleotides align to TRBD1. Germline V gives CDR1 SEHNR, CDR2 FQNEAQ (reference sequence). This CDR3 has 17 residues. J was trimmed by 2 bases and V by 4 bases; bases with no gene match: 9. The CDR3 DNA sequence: TGTGCCAGCAGCTCCCGCACCGGGACAGGGGGCACCTACGAGCAGTACTTC. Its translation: CASSSRTGTGGTYEQYF.

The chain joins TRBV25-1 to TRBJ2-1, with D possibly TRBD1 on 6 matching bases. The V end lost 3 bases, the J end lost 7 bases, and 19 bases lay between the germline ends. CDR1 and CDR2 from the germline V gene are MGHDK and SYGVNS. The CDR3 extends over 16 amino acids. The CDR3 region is CASSESRGAVKNEQFF. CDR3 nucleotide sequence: TGTGCCAGCAGTGAGTCCAGGGGCGCCGTTAAAAATGAGCAGTTCTTC.

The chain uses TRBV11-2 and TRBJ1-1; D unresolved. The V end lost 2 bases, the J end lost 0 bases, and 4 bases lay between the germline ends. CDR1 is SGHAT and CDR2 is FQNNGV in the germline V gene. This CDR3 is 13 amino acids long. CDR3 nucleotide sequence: TGTGCCAGCAGCTTAAACTTGAACACTGAAGCTTTCTTT. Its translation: CASSLNLNTEAFF.

For the CDR3, the DNA is TGTGCCAGCACCCAAGGGGGCGGGTTTGAGTACGAGCAGTACTTC. Translating gives CASTQGGGFEYEQYF. This rearrangement joins TRBV28 to TRBJ2-7, with 7 bases that match TRBD1. The germline V gene has CDR1 MDHEN and CDR2 SYDVKM. CDR3 length: 15 residues. The ends lost 7 bases at V and 4 bases at J; junction bases unmatched: 13.

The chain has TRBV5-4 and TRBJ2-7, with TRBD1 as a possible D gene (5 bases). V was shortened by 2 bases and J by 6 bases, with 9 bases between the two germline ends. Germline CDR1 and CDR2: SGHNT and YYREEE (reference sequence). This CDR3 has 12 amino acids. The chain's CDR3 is CASSLPDIEQYF. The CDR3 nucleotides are TGTGCCAGCAGCTTACCGGACATCGAGCAGTACTTC.

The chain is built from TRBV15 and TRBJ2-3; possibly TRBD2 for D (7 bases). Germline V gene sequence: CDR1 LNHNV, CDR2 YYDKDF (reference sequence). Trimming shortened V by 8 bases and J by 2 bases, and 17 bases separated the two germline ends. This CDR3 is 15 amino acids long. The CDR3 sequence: CATYLLGGPTDTQYF. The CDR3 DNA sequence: TGTGCCACCTACCTCTTGGGGGGGCCCACAGATACGCAGTATTTT.